One T cell receptor beta chain is described in this entry. Its specificity is not known. The data originate from a study of T-cell reconstitution after alpha-beta-depleted transplantation in children. Overall study results and limits: Alpha-beta T cells present about two months after transplant were reported to originate from several hundred expanded graft clones.

Germline V gives CDR1 SGHTA, CDR2 FQGNSA. V lost 4 bases and J lost 7; bases outside the gene matches: 5. CDR3 length: 14 amino acids. Preparing the TCRbeta library involved the use of unique molecular identifiers. Via MiXCR, TCRdb re-called the PCR reads, giving one row per CDR3 protein. The sample lists over 400,000 distinct CDR3 sequences; 43% were seen once. This receptor was identified in a girl between 2 and 10 years old with aplastic anemia, due to receive a stem cell transplant. The genes are TRBV7-2 and TRBJ2-5; 11 bases fit TRBD2. Sequenced material: PBMCs, taken before TCRalphabeta/CD19-depleted stem cell transplant. CDR3 sequence (DNA): TGTGCCAGCAGCTCGACTAGCGGGGATTGGACCCAGTACTTC. Residues: CASSSTSGDWTQYF.